The 14 T cell receptor beta chains below come from one sample, sequenced in a study of cytomegalovirus exposure and HLA in healthy donors (dated by TCRdb to between 2016 and 2019). Library method: the immunoSEQ multiplex PCR assay. For the multiplex PCR, a mixture combining 60 forward primers for TCR Vbeta segments and 13 reverse primers for TCR Jbeta segments was used. Entries here come from immuneACCESS through TCRdb and include only in-frame sequences with V and J called. Some clones fail to appear in such tables; in the studies checked, an unresolved V gene covers under half of the shortfall, and the cause of the remainder is unknown. In all, the sample holds about 150,000 clones, and 74% of those were seen once. Approximately 2.3% of the sample lies in the top ten. Sequencing was performed on PBMCs. Every receptor here comes from a man under 40 in good health and CMV-seronegative.

To note about this clone: The junction and the germline gene differ at one end; a read error may be behind it. The chain recombines TRBV7-7 with TRBJ2-3; a weak D match, TRBD2 (5 bases). The CDR3 extends over 14 amino acids. CDR1 is SSHAT, CDR2 FNYEAQ, per germline (reference sequence). The CDR3 protein is CASSRTGTTDTQYF. CDR3 bases: TGTGCTAGCAGCCGGACTGGAACCACAGATACGCAGTATTTT.

V gene TRBV23-1 combines with J gene TRBJ1-5, with D possibly matching TRBD1 (6 bases). TRBV23-1 is labeled an ORF, and its function is uncertain. This CDR3 is built from 18 residues. V gave up 1 base and J gave up 0 bases, with 16 bases separating them. The CDR3 loop is CASSQFRGGQNSNQPQHF. The CDR3 DNA reads TGCGCCAGCAGTCAATTTCGGGGGGGGCAAAATAGCAATCAGCCCCAGCATTTT.

This clone occurred a few times. CDR3 bases: TGTGCCAGCAGCTTCGGACAAATGAACACTGAAGCTTTCTTT. Protein sequence: CASSFGQMNTEAFF. The chain carries TRBV5-6 and TRBJ1-1, with D possibly TRBD1 on 5 matching bases. V was pared by 2 bases and J by 0 bases, with 8 bases between. The CDR3 loop spans 14 amino acids. Germline lookup yields CDR1 SGHDT and CDR2 YYEEEE.

The V and J genes are TRBV4-2 and TRBJ2-6; TRBD1 agrees at 8 bases. V shed 3 bases and J 2 bases; nucleotides not matched to a gene: 0. This CDR3 is 15 amino acids long. Germline V gene sequence: CDR1 LGHNA, CDR2 YNFKEQ. The CDR3: CASSQTGAGANVLTF. The CDR3 bases are TGTGCCAGCAGCCAGACAGGGGCTGGGGCCAACGTCCTGACTTTC.

The chain recombines TRBV5-1 with TRBJ1-1; TRBD1 agrees at 9 bases. Germline V lookup: CDR1 SGHRS, CDR2 YFSETQ. J gave up 3 bases and V 5 bases, and 11 bases lay outside the gene matches. The CDR3 is made up of 16 amino acids. The CDR3: CASRGTQGAPYTEAFF. CDR3 sequence (DNA): TGCGCCAGCAGGGGGACACAGGGGGCACCATACACTGAAGCTTTCTTT.

In this sample, this clone turned up a few times. The sample contains more than one DNA sequence encoding this CDR3. The V and J genes are TRBV30 and TRBJ1-5, with 9 positions matching TRBD1. Germline loops: CDR1 GTSNPN, CDR2 SVGIG (reference sequence). The CDR3 covers 14 residues. J lost 4 bases, V lost 0 bases, and 1 base had no gene match. DNA of the CDR3: TGTGCCTGGAGTGTAGGGACAGGGAATCAGCCCCAGCATTTT. Translating gives CAWSVGTGNQPQHF.

The chain has TRBV7-2 and TRBJ1-2, with D perhaps TRBD1 (6 bases). This CDR3 is built from 14 residues. Germline loops: CDR1 SGHTA, CDR2 FQGNSA. Trimming removed 1 base at V and 7 bases at J, with 13 bases between. The CDR3 reads CASSLGWGPIGYTF. For the CDR3, the DNA is TGTGCCAGCAGCTTAGGGTGGGGGCCTATTGGCTACACCTTC.

The J gene is TRBJ2-4, the V gene TRBV25-1; D remains ambiguous. Per the germline V gene, CDR1 is MGHDK and CDR2 is SYGVNS. CDR3 length equals 12 residues. V was pared by 1 base and J by 9 bases, with 7 bases between. This chain's CDR3 is CASSESLGIQYF. The CDR3, as DNA: TGTGCCAGCAGTGAATCTCTAGGCATTCAGTACTTC.

The rearrangement uses TRBV6-4 and TRBJ2-1, with D maybe TRBD2 (6 bases). V gave up 0 bases and J gave up 0 bases, with 9 bases separating them. Germline V gives CDR1 MRHNA, CDR2 SNTAGT. This CDR3 has 16 residues. The CDR3: CASSDSDGSSYNEQFF. The CDR3 DNA sequence: TGTGCCAGCAGTGACTCGGACGGGAGCTCCTACAATGAGCAGTTCTTC.

This clone turned up a few times. The chain carries TRBV19 and TRBJ1-5; perhaps TRBD1 as D (5 bases). V lost 3 bases and J 2 bases, leaving 14 bases between the germline ends. This CDR3 contains 16 residues. Germline V gene data show CDR1 as LNHDA and CDR2 as SQIVND (reference sequence). This CDR3 is CASSIRTSRGNQPQHF. In DNA form, the CDR3 reads TGTGCCAGTAGTATCCGGACATCTCGTGGCAATCAGCCCCAGCATTTT.

This chain links TRBV4-3 with TRBJ2-7; D possibly corresponds to TRBD1 (5 bases). Germline CDR1 is LGHNA and CDR2 is YSLEER. The CDR3 spans 15 residues. V lost 0 bases to trimming and J lost 3 bases, with 12 bases between them. As DNA, the CDR3 is TGCGCCAGCAGCCAAGATATAGGGGTCCACTACGAGCAGTACTTC. As protein: CASSQDIGVHYEQYF.

In its sample, this clone was seen a few times. The V gene is TRBV20-1, the J gene TRBJ1-2; TRBD1 is a possible D gene (5 bases). Trimming shortened V by 6 bases and J by 4 bases, and 9 bases separated the two germline ends. Germline values: CDR1 DFQATT, CDR2 SNEGSKA (reference sequence). The CDR3 spans 11 residues. The CDR3 DNA is TGCAGTGCCCTAGGGGTCTATGGCTACACCTTC. This translates into CSALGVYGYTF.

This chain joins TRBV20-1 and TRBJ1-2, with D possibly being TRBD1 (5 bases). Trimming took off 5 bases at V and 7 bases at J, with 11 bases between the two ends. This CDR3 is built from 11 residues. Germline V CDR1 and CDR2: DFQATT, SNEGSKA (reference sequence). CDR3 sequence: CSAPGAGGYTF. CDR3 nucleotide sequence: TGCAGTGCTCCTGGGGCTGGTGGCTACACCTTC.

The chain recombines TRBV30 with TRBJ2-3; D might be TRBD1 (6 bases). The CDR3 consists of 14 residues. V gave up 1 base and J gave up 2 bases, with 10 bases separating them. Germline values: CDR1 GTSNPN, CDR2 SVGIG (reference sequence). CDR3 residues: CAWSARGYTDTQYF. CDR3 bases: TGTGCCTGGAGTGCCAGGGGCTACACAGATACGCAGTATTTT. Filled out from reference TRBV30 and TRBJ2-3, the complete variable domain reads SQTIHQWPATLVQPVGSPLSLECTVEGTSNPNLYWYRQAAGRGLQLLFYSVGIGQISSEVPQNLSASRPQDRQFILSSKKLLLSDSGFYLCAWSARGYTDTQYFGPGTRLTVL.